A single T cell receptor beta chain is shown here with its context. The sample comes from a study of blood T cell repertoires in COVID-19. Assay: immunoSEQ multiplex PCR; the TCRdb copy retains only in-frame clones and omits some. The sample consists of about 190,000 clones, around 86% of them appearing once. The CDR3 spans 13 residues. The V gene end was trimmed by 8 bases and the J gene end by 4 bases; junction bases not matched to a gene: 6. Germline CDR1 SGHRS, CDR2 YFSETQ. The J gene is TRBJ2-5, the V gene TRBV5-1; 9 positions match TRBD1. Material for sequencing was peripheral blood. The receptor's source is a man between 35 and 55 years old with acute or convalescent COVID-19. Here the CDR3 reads CASPGQGLETQYF. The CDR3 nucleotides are TGCGCCAGTCCGGGACAGGGATTAGAGACCCAGTACTTC.